This TCR beta chain was identified during a study of CD8 T cells in cerebrospinal fluid in Alzheimer's disease (dated by TCRdb to 2020 to 2022). Concerning the study at large: CSF T cell clonal expansion was assessed with two single-cell approaches: plate-based nested PCR sequencing and droplet-based sequencing. The CSF gene-expression analysis, which included patients with Parkinson's disease, covered a total of approximately 22 samples. The study examined whether cerebrospinal fluid from healthy elderly individuals and from patients with neurodegenerative disease contained clonally expanded T cells. In the droplet-based CSF analysis comparing patients with controls, some ten healthy controls (10,876 cells) and some ten patients with MCI or Alzheimer's disease (just over 10,000 cells) were included. Beyond this particular receptor, the publication reports: In pooled data, a highly expanded clone (at least 3% of TCRs) occurred in 1 of 10 healthy subjects versus most of the 6 Alzheimer's patients. Finding EBV-specific TCRs in CSF, the authors cautioned, does not establish a causal link between EBV and Alzheimer's disease. Compared with controls, patients with MCI or Alzheimer's disease had a higher percentage of their CSF TCRs made up by the single largest clone. Only samples with detectable clones went into the overall clonality comparison: around eleven healthy, 5 MCI, 5 AD, and 6 PD. The EBV-specific clones were neither the most highly expanded clones nor enriched among patients.

The library was generated by 10x single-cell sequencing. 10X Genomics single-cell V(D)J and 5' gene-expression libraries were used to profile CSF cells. CSF single-cell TCR libraries were sequenced on an Illumina NextSeq550. The original methods were these. V(D)J reads were aligned to the vdj-GRCh38 alts ensemble 2.0.0 reference and processed with the Cell Ranger vdj pipeline. A clonotype was defined as a group of cell barcodes sharing the same set of productive CDR3 nucleotide sequences. To link clonality with transcriptional profiles, clonotype information was added to the Seurat v3.0 gene-expression metadata. Any CSF cell with more than 1,800 genes, more than 7,500 UMIs or more than 10% mitochondrial reads was excluded. To identify TCRs with known antigen specificity, CDR3-beta sequences were compared against VDJdb. Clone sharing was examined by network analysis using the R package qgraph, in which only TCRs with complete alpha and beta chains were included. Each CDR3 protein sequence appears as one entry after TCRdb reprocessed the reads, and no DNA is included. What appears here as the V and J calls and clone size reflects TCRdb's work, not the paper's. This sample's table lists about 1,500 distinct CDR3 sequences. Jointly, the top ten make up 6.2% of the sample.

This clonotype is medium-sized (0.01 to 0.1%) as judged by frequency; no count is noted. No cognate antigen has been identified for it. Including cysteine and phenylalanine, the CDR3 has 13 amino acids. The record lacks a DNA sequence. All participants were free of acute infectious disease and in good physical condition. For droplet-based sequencing, live CSF cells were sorted with a live/dead marker. CSF was obtained by lumbar puncture, and immune cells were pelleted by centrifugation at 300g. Each CSF sample was checked for red blood cells, and any sample showing blood contamination was excluded. CSF cells were cryopreserved in freezing medium, frozen at -80 degrees C overnight, and then transferred to liquid nitrogen for storage. Before analysis, CSF samples were kept in storage for less than seven months.

What was sequenced was cerebrospinal fluid. The chain is made from TRBV12-3 or TRBV12-4 and TRBJ1-2. The TCR was taken from a human donor in good health. CDR3 protein: CASSSSVNYGYTF.